The text below deals with one T cell receptor (beta chain). These data are taken from a study of siplizumab effects on memory and regulatory T cells. Trimming pared 1 base from V and 4 bases from J, leaving 15 bases between. This CDR3 spans 16 amino acids. In germline, CDR1 is SEHNR, CDR2 FQNEAQ (reference sequence). Using immunoSEQ multiplex PCR, the repertoire was profiled, and TCRdb retains in-frame clones only, with some absent. The repertoire has around 100,000 clones, 90% to 95% of them found once; the top ten carry around 0.68%. This receptor was identified in a human donor in good health. The chain has TRBV7-9 and TRBJ2-3; D is tentatively TRBD1 or TRBD2 (6 bases each). The sequenced sample was Tregs sorted from blood. The CDR3 DNA is TGTGCCAGCAGCTTAGGGGGGGCAGGGTACCCAGATACGCAGTATTTT. Translated, it gives CASSLGGAGYPDTQYF.